The next 5 T cell receptor beta chains were all read from a single sample in a study of spatial heterogeneity in lung cancer. TCRdb redid the calling of the 5' RACE reads with MiXCR, one entry per CDR3 protein. The repertoire holds over 90,000 distinct CDR3 sequences, roughly 10% seen once, with 6.9% in the top ten. Stated time point: sample taken at primary tumor resection. Sequencing was performed on whole RNA extracted from tumor and nontumor lung tissue, or from frozen PBMC, and the material was left unsorted. Sequencing was performed on PBMCs, taken at surgery. These receptors were obtained from a male donor with early-stage non-small cell lung cancer.

This chain uses TRBV7-2 with TRBJ2-7; D perhaps matches TRBD2 (5 bases). The CDR3 runs 12 residues. Between the trimmed V and J ends, which lost 4 bases and 12 bases, there was a span of 16 bases. Germline lookup yields CDR1 SGHTA and CDR2 FQGNSA. CDR3: CASSSGPRRWYF. In DNA form, the CDR3 reads TGTGCCAGCAGCTCCGGGCCGCGGAGGTGGTACTTC.

This clonotype was recorded at least ten times. The chain combines TRBV20-1 with TRBJ2-2; D might be TRBD1 or TRBD2, each matching 5 bases. The CDR3 contains 14 residues. V dropped 0 bases and J dropped 5 bases, with 10 bases sitting between them. Germline loops: CDR1 DFQATT, CDR2 SNEGSKA (reference sequence). The CDR3 region has the DNA TGCAGTGCTAGAGAGAGGGGTGCGACCGGGGAGCTGTTTTTT. Translating it yields CSARERGATGELFF.

The rearrangement uses TRBV9 and TRBJ2-1, with a possible D match to TRBD1 (6 bases). The CDR3 totals 13 residues. Germline V CDR1 and CDR2: SGDLS, YYNGEE. Trimming pared 3 bases from V and 14 bases from J, leaving 18 bases between. The CDR3 nucleotides read TGTGCCAGCAGCGCCACCTCGGACAGCCCCGAGTTCTTC. Translation gives CASSATSDSPEFF.

This clonotype was detected many times. The chain joins TRBV20-1 to TRBJ2-5, with D perhaps given as TRBD1 or TRBD2 (5 bases each). This CDR3 has 12 residues. The V gene lost 3 bases and the J gene lost 5 bases, with 10 bases spanning the gap. Germline lookup yields CDR1 DFQATT and CDR2 SNEGSKA (reference sequence). This CDR3 reads CSARGETETQYF. The DNA for the CDR3 is TGCAGTGCTAGGGGGGAGACGGAGACCCAGTACTTC.

In DNA form, the CDR3 reads TGCAGCGTTGAGGACGGAACGCAGTTCTTC. This translates into CSVEDGTQFF. The V gene is TRBV29-1, the J gene TRBJ2-1; unclear D gene. CDR1 and CDR2 from the germline V gene are SQVTM and ANQGSEA. V dropped 3 bases and J dropped 12 bases, with 9 bases sitting between them. The CDR3 is 10 residues long.